Listed here is a single T cell receptor (beta chain). Antigen: not known. This sample is part of a study of cytomegalovirus exposure and HLA in healthy donors. Regarding the study as a whole: Presence/absence analyses supposed approximately even sequencing depth among donors. Previous analysis showed most TCR beta V segments were productive about 87% or about 30% of the time.

Looked up from germline, CDR1 is SNHLY and CDR2 is FYNNEI. Deletions cut 2 bases from V and 3 bases from J, with 8 bases between. The CDR3 contains 14 residues. PCR used 60 Vbeta primers and 13 Jbeta primers. Assay used: immunoSEQ multiplex PCR; TCRdb lists only in-frame clones, some missing. This specimen shows approximately 54,000 clones; the ten leading clones hold approximately 6.9%. The chain has TRBV2 and TRBJ1-5; D not resolved. Material: PBMCs. The clonotype was recovered from a middle-aged woman in good health and CMV-seronegative. The CDR3 DNA follows: TGTGCCAGCAGTGAATCTGTACACAATCAGCCCCAGCATTTT. It codes for CASSESVHNQPQHF.